A selection of T cell receptor beta chains follows, all from one sample in a study of Graves' ophthalmopathy and Graves' hyperthyroidism. In TCRdb, the multiplex PCR reads were re-called with MiXCR into one record per CDR3 protein. The sample carries a few hundred thousand distinct CDR3 sequences, approximately 18% recorded once. The specimen was peripheral blood. The receptors were gathered from an adult woman with stable Graves' hyperthyroidism. The CDR3 runs from the conserved cysteine through the conserved F or W. The D gene is left open where the match is weak. Size tells how often a clone was seen (once, few, many) or the class of an expanded clone, and some rows leave it out.

J: TRBJ1-5
V: TRBV7-8
size: many
D: .
CDR3: CASSPRLGNQPQHF
DNA: TGTGCCAGCAGCCCTAGACTGGGCAATCAGCCCCAGCATTTT

J: TRBJ2-7
V: TRBV29-1
size: many
D: .
CDR3: CSVESDVGSYEQYF
DNA: TGCAGCGTTGAATCCGATGTTGGGTCCTACGAGCAGTACTTC

J: TRBJ1-1
V: TRBV7-8
size: many
D: TRBD1
CDR3: CATGQEDTEAFF
DNA: TGTGCCACCGGACAGGAGGACACTGAAGCTTTCTTT

J: TRBJ2-1
V: TRBV12-3/TRBV12-4
size: many
D: TRBD2
CDR3: CATSSGSHNEQFF
DNA: TGTGCCACCTCTAGCGGGAGTCACAATGAGCAGTTCTTC

J: TRBJ2-7
V: TRBV20-1
size: few
D: .
CDR3: CSARGPGSSYEQYF
DNA: TGCAGTGCTAGAGGGCCGGGAAGCTCCTACGAGCAGTACTTC

J: TRBJ2-5
V: TRBV2
size: few
D: TRBD2
CDR3: CASTKLATETQYF
DNA: TGTGCCAGCACTAAACTAGCGACGGAGACCCAGTACTTC

J: TRBJ1-3
V: TRBV7-8
size: many
D: .
CDR3: CASSLAQGSGNTIYF
DNA: TGTGCCAGCAGCTTAGCGCAGGGCTCTGGAAACACCATATATTTT

J: TRBJ2-2
V: TRBV2
size: .
D: .
CDR3: CASSLGLETGELCF
DNA: TGTGCCAGCAGCTTGGGACTGGAGACCGGGGAGCTGTGTTTT

J: TRBJ2-2
V: TRBV29-1
size: many
D: .
CDR3: CSVVGALAGELFF
DNA: TGCAGCGTTGTAGGGGCCCTAGCCGGGGAGCTGTTTTTT

J: TRBJ2-2
V: TRBV28
size: many
D: .
CDR3: CASSPWGLGTGELFF
DNA: TGTGCCAGCAGCCCCTGGGGGTTGGGCACCGGGGAGCTGTTTTTT

J: TRBJ1-2
V: TRBV28
size: many
D: .
CDR3: CASGVHVTNYGYTF
DNA: TGTGCCTCAGGAGTACACGTTACTAACTATGGCTACACCTTC

J: TRBJ1-2
V: TRBV12-3/TRBV12-4
size: many
D: .
CDR3: CASSSQKTDYGYTF
DNA: TGTGCCAGCAGTTCCCAGAAAACCGATTATGGCTACACCTTC

J: TRBJ2-2
V: TRBV5-1
size: many
D: TRBD2
CDR3: CATGRWSSGSTGELFF
DNA: TGCGCCACCGGTAGATGGAGTAGCGGGAGCACCGGGGAGCTGTTTTTT

J: TRBJ2-5
V: TRBV24-1
size: many
D: TRBD2
CDR3: CATSDSTWGLAGRETQYF
DNA: TGTGCCACCAGTGACTCAACGTGGGGTCTAGCGGGACGAGAGACCCAGTACTTC

J: TRBJ1-2
V: TRBV15
size: many
D: .
CDR3: CATSGNSDGYTF
DNA: TGTGCCACCTCGGGAAATTCGGATGGCTACACCTTC

J: TRBJ1-1
V: TRBV6-4
size: .
D: .
CDR3: CASSDYKGRMNTEAFF
DNA: TGTGCCAGCAGTGACTACAAGGGCCGGATGAACACTGAAGCTTTCTTT

J: TRBJ2-7
V: TRBV20-1
size: many
D: .
CDR3: CSARGRESTYEQYF
DNA: TGCAGTGCTAGGGGTAGGGAGAGCACCTACGAGCAGTACTTC

J: TRBJ2-5
V: TRBV12-3/TRBV12-4
size: .
D: .
CDR3: CATRKNQETQYF
DNA: TGTGCCACCAGAAAAAACCAAGAGACCCAGTACTTC

J: TRBJ2-2
V: TRBV27
size: .
D: .
CDR3: CASSKRHTGELFF
DNA: TGTGCCAGCAGTAAACGGCACACCGGGGAGCTGTTTTTT

J: TRBJ2-3
V: TRBV4-1
size: few
D: TRBD2
CDR3: CASSQKGTISGRVGDTQYF
DNA: TGCGCCAGCAGCCAAAAAGGGACAATTAGCGGGAGGGTGGGAGATACGCAGTATTTT

J: TRBJ2-2
V: TRBV24-1
size: many
D: TRBD2
CDR3: CATSDSGLAAGELFF
DNA: TGTGCCACCAGTGATTCCGGACTAGCCGCCGGGGAGCTGTTTTTT

J: TRBJ1-2
V: TRBV12-3/TRBV12-4
size: .
D: .
CDR3: CASSPGRRTLWYGYTF
DNA: TGTGCCAGCAGTCCGGGACGGAGGACCCTTTGGTATGGCTACACCTTC

J: TRBJ2-7
V: TRBV11-2
size: .
D: TRBD2
CDR3: CASRQTTSGSTRWGYEQYF
DNA: TGTGCCAGCAGACAAACGACTAGCGGTAGTACCCGGTGGGGCTACGAGCAGTACTTC

J: TRBJ2-5
V: TRBV29-1
size: many
D: .
CDR3: CSVPNGGWETQYF
DNA: TGCAGCGTCCCCAATGGGGGGTGGGAGACCCAGTACTTC

J: TRBJ1-5
V: TRBV6-1
size: .
D: .
CDR3: CASSEQGDQPQHF
DNA: TGTGCCAGCAGTGAGCAGGGAGACCAGCCCCAGCATTTT

J: TRBJ1-1
V: TRBV12-3/TRBV12-4
size: many
D: .
CDR3: CASSSQGYNEAFF
DNA: TGTGCCAGCAGTTCTCAGGGGTACAATGAAGCTTTCTTT

J: TRBJ2-2
V: TRBV15
size: many
D: TRBD1
CDR3: CATSRTGQGVTGELFF
DNA: TGTGCCACCAGCAGGACAGGACAGGGGGTTACCGGGGAGCTGTTTTTT

J: TRBJ2-2
V: TRBV3-1
size: few
D: TRBD2
CDR3: CASSQDIREAGELFF
DNA: TGTGCCAGCAGCCAAGATATACGGGAGGCCGGGGAGCTGTTTTTT

J: TRBJ1-1
V: TRBV2
size: many
D: .
CDR3: CASSVIENTEAFF
DNA: TGTGCCAGCAGTGTAATAGAGAACACTGAAGCTTTCTTT

J: TRBJ2-5
V: TRBV27
size: many
D: .
CDR3: CASTPWSASRETQYF
DNA: TGTGCCAGCACCCCTTGGTCGGCTAGCAGGGAGACCCAGTACTTC

J: TRBJ1-5
V: TRBV30
size: many
D: .
CDR3: CAWSGGGNQPQHF
DNA: TGTGCCTGGAGTGGGGGAGGGAATCAGCCCCAGCATTTT

J: TRBJ1-2
V: TRBV29-1
size: many
D: .
CDR3: CSAWEGLDGYTF
DNA: TGCAGCGCTTGGGAGGGCCTAGATGGCTACACCTTC

J: TRBJ2-5
V: TRBV11-2
size: .
D: TRBD1
CDR3: CASNRGTEQETQYF
DNA: TGTGCCAGCAACAGGGGGACTGAACAAGAGACCCAGTACTTC

J: TRBJ2-2
V: TRBV19
size: few
D: .
CDR3: CASSKPTVGGRLAGELFF
DNA: TGTGCCAGTAGTAAACCAACGGTCGGGGGGCGTCTAGCCGGGGAGCTGTTTTTT

J: TRBJ1-1
V: TRBV18
size: many
D: .
CDR3: CASSQTQNTEAFF
DNA: TGTGCCAGCTCACAAACACAGAACACTGAAGCTTTCTTT

J: TRBJ1-5
V: TRBV4-1
size: few
D: .
CDR3: CASSQTGSSSNQPQHF
DNA: TGCGCCAGCAGCCAAACAGGGTCATCTAGCAATCAGCCCCAGCATTTT

J: TRBJ2-7
V: TRBV7-9
size: many
D: .
CDR3: CASSLEASRAISYEQYF
DNA: TGTGCCAGCAGCTTAGAGGCTAGCCGGGCCATCTCCTACGAGCAGTACTTC

J: TRBJ1-3
V: TRBV30
size: many
D: .
CDR3: CAWNGFAGNTIYF
DNA: TGTGCCTGGAACGGATTCGCTGGAAACACCATATATTTT

J: TRBJ2-5
V: TRBV29-1
size: many
D: TRBD2
CDR3: CSVEDLGGTLSFDLQETQYF
DNA: TGCAGCGTTGAAGATTTGGGGGGGACTCTCAGCTTTGACCTCCAAGAGACCCAGTACTTC

J: TRBJ2-7
V: TRBV30
size: many
D: TRBD2
CDR3: CAWSVPGTSGTEQYF
DNA: TGTGCCTGGAGTGTACCGGGGACTAGCGGGACCGAGCAGTACTTC

J: TRBJ2-5
V: TRBV28
size: many
D: .
CDR3: CASTLLSFGAQTTQYF
DNA: TGTGCCAGCACCCTTCTGTCATTCGGGGCCCAAACCACCCAGTACTTC